Listed below are T cell receptor beta chains from one sample, sequenced in a study of T cells in localized non-small cell lung cancer. Repertoires were generated with immunoSEQ multiplex PCR, while TCRdb's copy carries only in-frame clones and drops some. The data show about 33,000 clones, with 78% seen just once and 35% to 40% held by the top ten. This material consisted of peripheral blood, taken before any cancer treatment. The source of these receptors is a male donor at least 60 years old with stage II squamous cell lung carcinoma. CDR3s include the opening cysteine and the closing phenylalanine or tryptophan. The D gene is left open where the match is weak. Rows may omit the clone size; those that give it use once, few, many or a size class.

.,TRBV5-1,TRBD1,TRBJ2-3,TGCGCCAGCAGCTCGTCAGGGGGTAACACAGATACGCAGTATTTT,CASSSSGGNTDTQYF
.,TRBV4-2,.,TRBJ2-5,TGTGCCAGCAGTTATCGCCGGGGGCTAGAGACCCAGTACTTC,CASSYRRGLETQYF
.,TRBV5-1,TRBD1,TRBJ2-3,TGCGCCAGCAGCCCGGGACAGGGGACAGATACGCAGTATTTT,CASSPGQGTDTQYF
.,TRBV7-2,.,TRBJ1-5,TGTGCCAGCAGATCCTCGGGGGGATATCAGCCCCAGCATTTT,CASRSSGGYQPQHF
.,TRBV11-2,.,TRBJ1-5,TGTGCCAGCAGCCGGATCGGTGTTTTTAATCAGCCCCAGCATTTT,CASSRIGVFNQPQHF
.,TRBV2,.,TRBJ1-1,TGTGCCAGCAAGCTTCAGGCAGCTGAAGCTTTCTTT,CASKLQAAEAFF
few,TRBV5-5,TRBD2,TRBJ2-5,TGTGCCAGCAGCCCGGGGACTAGTCAAGAGACCCAGTACTTC,CASSPGTSQETQYF
.,TRBV2,.,TRBJ1-3,TGTGCCAGCAGTGAAAGTCTGGCAGATTCTGGAAACACCATATATTTT,CASSESLADSGNTIYF
.,TRBV6-5,TRBD1,TRBJ1-2,TGTGCCAGCAGATCCGGACAGGGCGATGGCTACACCTTC,CASRSGQGDGYTF
.,TRBV7-9,.,TRBJ2-5,TGTGCCAGCAGCTTAGGTGCCGAGACCCAGTACTTC,CASSLGAETQYF
.,TRBV5-6,.,TRBJ1-1,TGTGCCAGCAGCTTGGCTCCAGGGAACACTGAAGCTTTCTTT,CASSLAPGNTEAFF
.,TRBV7-8,.,TRBJ1-1,TGTGCCAGCAGCTTAAGGTCGGGGAACTCTGAAGCTTTCTTT,CASSLRSGNSEAFF
.,TRBV14,.,TRBJ2-7,TGTGCCAGCAGCCCTCGGGACACGACACCCTACGAGCAGTACTTC,CASSPRDTTPYEQYF
once,TRBV9,TRBD2,TRBJ2-5,TGTGCCAGCAGCGCGACCGGGACTAGCGGGATCGGAGAGACCCAGTACTTC,CASSATGTSGIGETQYF
.,TRBV13,.,TRBJ2-2,TGTGCCAGCAGCGTAAGGGGTTTCGACACCGGGGAGCTGTTTTTT,CASSVRGFDTGELFF
few,TRBV28,.,TRBJ1-4,TGTGCCAGCAGCACCCAAACTAATGAAAAACTGTTTTTT,CASSTQTNEKLFF
.,TRBV2,TRBD1,TRBJ2-7,TGTGCCAGCAATCCGGGACAGGACGACGAGCAGTACTTC,CASNPGQDDEQYF